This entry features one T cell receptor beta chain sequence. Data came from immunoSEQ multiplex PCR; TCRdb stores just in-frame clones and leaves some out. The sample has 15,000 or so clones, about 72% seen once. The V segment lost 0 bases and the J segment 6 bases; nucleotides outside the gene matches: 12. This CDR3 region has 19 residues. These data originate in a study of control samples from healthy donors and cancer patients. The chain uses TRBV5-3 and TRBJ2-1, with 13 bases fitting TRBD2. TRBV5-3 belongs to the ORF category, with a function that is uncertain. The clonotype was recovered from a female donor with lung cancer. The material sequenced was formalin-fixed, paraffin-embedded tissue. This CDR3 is CARSLGTSGSLPSPNEQFF. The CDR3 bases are TGTGCCAGAAGCTTGGGGACTAGCGGGAGTTTGCCATCCCCCAATGAGCAGTTCTTC.